The sequence of this TCR beta chain was determined in a study of cytomegalovirus exposure and HLA in healthy donors. Use of 60 Vbeta and 13 Jbeta primers characterized the PCR. Clones were sequenced by immunoSEQ multiplex PCR, and TCRdb holds only the in-frame ones, with some missing. Counted here are about 100,000 clones, approximately 80% occurring once; the ten biggest clones make up 4.2%. The V gene lost 8 bases and the J gene lost 6 bases, with 11 bases spanning the gap. The V gene's germline CDR1 is MNHEY and CDR2 SMNVEV (reference sequence). The CDR3 totals 12 residues. This chain uses TRBV27 with TRBJ2-1; no clear D. The sample consisted of PBMCs. The receptor comes from a male donor in good health and CMV-seronegative. This CDR3 is CASSTVGNEQFF. The CDR3 DNA reads TGTGCCAGCTCAACAGTGGGCAATGAGCAGTTCTTC.